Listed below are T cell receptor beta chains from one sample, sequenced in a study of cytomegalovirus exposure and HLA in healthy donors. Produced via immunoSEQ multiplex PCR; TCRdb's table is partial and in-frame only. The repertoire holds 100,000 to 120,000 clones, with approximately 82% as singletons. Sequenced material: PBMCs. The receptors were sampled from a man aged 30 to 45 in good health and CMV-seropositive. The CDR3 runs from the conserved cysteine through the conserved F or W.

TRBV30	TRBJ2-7	CAWSVPPSSYEQYF
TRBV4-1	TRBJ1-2	CASSSETFYGYTF
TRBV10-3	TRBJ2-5	CAIQRQGPGETQYF
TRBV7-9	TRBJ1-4	CASSYGTGGTNEKLFF
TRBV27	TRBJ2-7	CASSDSGGRSYEQYF
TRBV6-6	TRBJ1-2	CASRDGTKGGYTF
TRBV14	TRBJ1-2	CASSRQSYPNYGYTF
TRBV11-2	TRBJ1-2	CASSFGTGGYYGYTF
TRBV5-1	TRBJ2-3	CASSVASGGRPDTQYF
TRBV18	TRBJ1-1	CASSSKDRTLNTEAFF
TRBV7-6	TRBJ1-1	CASSLEGGDTEAFF
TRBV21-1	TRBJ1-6	CASSTTSGPRKPLHF
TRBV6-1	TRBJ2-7	CASSEYRGSSYEQYF
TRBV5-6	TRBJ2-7	CASSSPRYQGNEQYF
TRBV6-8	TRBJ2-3	CASSYSTGLGTDTQYF
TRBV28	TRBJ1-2	CASSLIPGRGDYGYTF
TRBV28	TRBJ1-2	CASSLYIGGAGGYTF
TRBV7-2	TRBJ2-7	CASSPLNQGGYEQYF
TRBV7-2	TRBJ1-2	CASSLQQGYYGYTF
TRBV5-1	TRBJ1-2	CASSLQLGGGYTF
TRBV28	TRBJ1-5	CASSFTGAGQPQHF
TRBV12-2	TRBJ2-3	CASRLARRGGPITDTQYF
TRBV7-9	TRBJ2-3	CASSFSTGTITDTQYF
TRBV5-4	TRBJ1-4	CASSLDRATTNEKLFF
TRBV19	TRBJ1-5	CASSPGDRGHQPQHF
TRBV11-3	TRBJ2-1	CASSLGSRWGQVKDEQFF
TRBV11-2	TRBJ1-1	CASSLGQITEAFF
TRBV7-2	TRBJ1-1	CASSLVVGFTEAFF
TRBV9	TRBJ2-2	CASSARTGDSGELFF
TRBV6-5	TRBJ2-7	CASSYRASGSYEQYF
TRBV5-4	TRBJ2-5	CASRGGETQYF
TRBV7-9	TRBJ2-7	CASSHGQAYSYEQYF